This T cell receptor (beta chain) was recovered during a study of vaccination and CD4 T cells after COVID-19. Study context: The post-COVID sampling time was a median 101 days after diagnosis, ranging from 35 to 161. Researchers treated cells with overlapping spike peptides taken from SARS-CoV-2, HCoV-NL63, HCoV-OC43 and HCoV-229E. Each control culture was treated with a CEFX pool, an HIV-1 Nef pool, or no peptide. Overall study findings and caveats: Sampling was limited to relatively few convalescent patients, with no early post-infection timepoints studied.

A total of 24 residues make up the CDR3, ends included. Germline V CDR1 and CDR2: MNHNS, SASEGT. Treatment given: approximately 9-day PBMC culture with coronavirus spike peptide pools or control peptides (ViraFEST assay). This clonotype was seen a single time. The antigen is not known. The limits of the CDR3 on the DNA are not certain, so only TCRdb's listed CDR3 is given. Oncomine TCR Beta short-read sequencing was applied to DNA from cultured CD4+ T cells. MiXCR, run by TCRdb on the PCR reads, gives a single entry per CDR3 protein. This sample yields around 12,000 distinct CDR3 sequences, of which roughly three quarters are seen a single time; 20% to 25% belongs to the top ten.

V usage is TRBV6-1 and J usage is TRBJ1-1. This receptor was identified in a human donor who had recovered from COVID-19. Sequenced material: CD4+ T cells from blood, cultured in vitro. Here the CDR3 reads CASTNQTSMYLCASTAGSRNAAFF.